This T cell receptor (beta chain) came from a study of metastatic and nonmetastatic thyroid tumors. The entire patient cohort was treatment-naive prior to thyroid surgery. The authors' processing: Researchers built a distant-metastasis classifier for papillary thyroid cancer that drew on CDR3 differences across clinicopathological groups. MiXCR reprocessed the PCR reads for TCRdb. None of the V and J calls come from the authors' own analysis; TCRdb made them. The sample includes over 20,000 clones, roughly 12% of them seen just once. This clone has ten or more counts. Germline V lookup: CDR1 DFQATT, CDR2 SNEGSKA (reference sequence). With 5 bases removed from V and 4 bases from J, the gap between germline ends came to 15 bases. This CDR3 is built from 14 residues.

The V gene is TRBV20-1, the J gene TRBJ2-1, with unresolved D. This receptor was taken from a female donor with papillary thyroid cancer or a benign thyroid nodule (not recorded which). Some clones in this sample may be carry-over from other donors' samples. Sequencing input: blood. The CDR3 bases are TGCAGTGCTGCCCGTCCAGCTGGGTACAATGAGCAGTTCTTC. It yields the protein CSAARPAGYNEQFF.